The 23 T cell receptor beta chains presented below share a single source sample, sequenced in a study of early T cells in non-severe SARS-CoV-2 infection. One entry per CDR3 protein, called by TCRdb with MiXCR from the 5' RACE reads. The table lists under 85,000 distinct CDR3 sequences, 9% to 14% of them singletons. The sequenced sample consisted of whole blood. The receptors here all came from an adult who was a healthcare worker with PCR-confirmed SARS-CoV-2 infection or an uninfected control (not recorded which).

This clonotype occurred many times. The V gene is TRBV29-1, the J gene TRBJ2-7, with D tentatively TRBD1 (6 bases). CDR1 and CDR2 from the germline V gene are SQVTM and ANQGSEA. V was cut by 7 bases and J by 0 bases, with 7 bases left in between. The CDR3 has 11 residues. CDR3 sequence reads: CSGGHSYEQYF. DNA of the CDR3: TGCAGCGGGGGACACTCCTACGAGCAGTACTTC.

V and J are TRBV7-9 and TRBJ2-3, with 10 bases aligning to TRBD2. V lost 6 bases, J lost 2 bases, and 8 bases stayed unmatched. Germline CDR1 SEHNR, CDR2 FQNEAQ (reference sequence). The CDR3 length is 16 residues. In nucleotides, the CDR3 is TGTGCCAGCAGTCGAAGACTAGCGGGCTCCACAGATACGCAGTATTTT. It translates to CASSRRLAGSTDTQYF.

The sample holds many counts of this clonotype. This sequence joins TRBV11-2 and TRBJ2-4; D remains ambiguous. V lost 0 bases and J 7 bases, leaving 10 bases between the germline ends. Germline V gives CDR1 SGHAT, CDR2 FQNNGV. The CDR3 totals 14 residues. The DNA of the CDR3 is TGTGCCAGCAGCTTAGAAAGGGTTTTGAACATTCAGTACTTC. It specifies CASSLERVLNIQYF.

The sample holds many counts of this clonotype. The gene calls are TRBV6-5 and TRBJ1-1; D remains ambiguous. V gave up 2 bases and J gave up 7 bases, with 11 bases separating them. Germline lookup yields CDR1 MNHEY and CDR2 SVGAGI. The CDR3 has 13 amino acids. The CDR3 protein is CASSYLRSLEAFF. DNA for the CDR3: TGTGCCAGCAGTTACCTTAGGTCCCTTGAAGCTTTCTTT.

The CDR3 reads CASSEGRAYTGELFF. CDR3 in DNA: TGTGCCAGCAGTGAAGGGCGGGCCTACACCGGGGAGCTGTTTTTT. The chain combines TRBV2 with TRBJ2-2; D is possibly TRBD2 (5 bases). CDR1 and CDR2 from the germline V gene are SNHLY and FYNNEI. CDR3 length: 15 amino acids. Trimming shortened V by 1 base and J by 3 bases, and 9 bases separated the two germline ends.

This clonotype was found many times. The chain carries TRBV4-2 and TRBJ2-7; no clear D gene. The CDR3 consists of 14 residues. Germline values: CDR1 LGHNA, CDR2 YNFKEQ. The ends were cut back, 1 base at V and 6 bases at J, with 13 bases in the middle. The CDR3 loop reads CASSQARERSEQYF. DNA of the CDR3: TGTGCCAGCAGCCAAGCTAGGGAACGTAGCGAGCAGTACTTC.

The rearrangement uses TRBV21-1 and TRBJ2-1; TRBD2 was called by the table and not checked on the DNA. TRBV21-1 is flagged as a pseudogene. CDR3 length: 20 amino acids. The CDR3 protein is CASSKPLQTSGRASYNEQFF. The CDR3 DNA sequence: TGTGCCAGCAGCAAACCTTTGCAGACTAGCGGGAGGGCTTCCTACAATGAGCAGTTCTTC.

V usage is TRBV29-1 and J usage is TRBJ2-7, with D hard to call. V lost 4 bases and J 0 bases, leaving 10 bases between the germline ends. There are 13 residues in the CDR3. The germline CDR1 and CDR2 sequences are SQVTM and ANQGSEA. The CDR3 sequence: CSVGVGISYEQYF. For the CDR3, the DNA is TGCAGCGTTGGGGTAGGCATCTCCTACGAGCAGTACTTC.

The chain couples TRBV5-1 to TRBJ1-5; no clear D. The V end lost 1 base, the J end lost 0 bases, and 8 bases lay between the germline ends. This CDR3 has 15 residues. Germline CDR1 SGHRS, CDR2 YFSETQ. The CDR3 sequence is CASSLIPNSNQPQHF. Written as DNA, the CDR3 is TGCGCCAGCAGCTTGATTCCGAATAGCAATCAGCCCCAGCATTTT.

This clonotype has at least ten counts. The V call is TRBV18, the J call TRBJ2-7; tentative D call: TRBD1 (6 bases). Deletions cut 3 bases from V and 6 bases from J, with 15 bases between. The CDR3 loop spans 14 amino acids. Germline values: CDR1 KGHSH, CDR2 LQKENI. CDR3 amino acids: CASSPRGFGAEQYF. DNA for the CDR3: TGTGCCAGCTCACCTAGGGGGTTCGGGGCCGAGCAGTACTTC.

This clonotype was seen many times. V usage is TRBV29-1 and J usage is TRBJ2-3, with 7 nucleotides matching TRBD2. This CDR3 spans 14 amino acids. V lost 5 bases, J lost 4 bases, and 9 bases stayed unmatched. Per germline, CDR1 SQVTM and CDR2 ANQGSEA. The CDR3 region has the DNA TGCAGCGTTCGCGAGGCGGGAGTAGCAGATACGCAGTATTTT. Its protein is CSVREAGVADTQYF.

This clonotype was seen ten or more times. The chain couples TRBV11-2 to TRBJ1-1; D gene ambiguous. V dropped 2 bases and J dropped 7 bases, with 5 bases sitting between them. The CDR3 contains 11 residues. CDR1 SGHAT and CDR2 FQNNGV come from the germline V gene. Here the CDR3 DNA reads TGTGCCAGCAGCTTATATTTTGAAGCTTTCTTT. It encodes CASSLYFEAFF.

In its sample, this clonotype was seen many times. This rearrangement joins TRBV29-1 to TRBJ1-1; D is possibly TRBD1 (6 bases). This CDR3 has 13 residues. V lost 6 bases and J lost 1, with 12 bases in between. Germline loops: CDR1 SQVTM, CDR2 ANQGSEA. Here the CDR3 reads CSVEGGPNTEAFF. The CDR3 DNA is TGCAGCGTGGAGGGGGGACCGAACACTGAAGCTTTCTTT. The whole variable domain, remainder taken from reference TRBV29-1 and TRBJ1-1, is SAVISQKPSRDICQRGTSLTIQCQVDSQVTMMFWYRQQPGQSLTLIATANQGSEATYESGFVIDKFPISRPNLTFSTLTVSNMSPEDSSIYLCSVEGGPNTEAFFGQGTRLTVV.

This clonotype was detected a few times. The chain has TRBV5-1 and TRBJ1-2; a possible D gene is TRBD1 (6 bases). Per germline, CDR1 SGHRS and CDR2 YFSETQ. Trimming pared 2 bases from V and 3 bases from J, leaving 14 bases between. The CDR3 extends over 15 amino acids. The chain's CDR3 is CASSLGTLGDYGYTF. The CDR3 DNA is TGCGCCAGCAGCTTAGGGACACTGGGGGACTATGGCTACACCTTC.

This clonotype was observed a few times. This chain uses TRBV12-3 or TRBV12-4 with TRBJ2-1, with 8 bases fitting TRBD2. Trimming took 6 bases from V and 6 from J; bases not matched to a gene: 19. This CDR3 contains 18 residues. The CDR3 nucleotides are TGTGCCAGCAGCCCCCGGACTAGCTATGGGGTTCCGCCCAATGAGCAGTTCTTC. Its protein is CASSPRTSYGVPPNEQFF.

This chain joins TRBV7-9 and TRBJ2-7; TRBD1 is a possible D gene (5 bases). Germline assignment: CDR1 SEHNR and CDR2 FQNEAQ (reference sequence). Trimming took off 8 bases at V and 3 bases at J, with 17 bases between the two ends. The CDR3 spans 14 residues. The CDR3 region has the DNA TGTGCCAGCGGAACCGCAGGGAACCACTACGAGCAGTACTTC. It encodes CASGTAGNHYEQYF. Combining the CDR3 with reference TRBV7-9 and TRBJ2-7 gives the whole variable domain DTGVSQNPRHKITKRGQNVTFRCDPISEHNRLYWYRQTLGQGPEFLTYFQNEAQLEKSRLLSDRFSAERPKGSFSTLEIQRTEQGDSAMYLCASGTAGNHYEQYFGPGTRLTVT.

A few counts support this clonotype. The chain links TRBV28 to TRBJ2-2; D gene unclear. This CDR3 comprises 11 residues. Germline lookup yields CDR1 MDHEN and CDR2 SYDVKM. V lost 9 bases and J 8 bases, leaving 10 bases between the germline ends. CDR3 DNA: TGTGCCAGTGGGTTGAGAGGGGAGCTGTTTTTT. This sequence encodes CASGLRGELFF.

The rearrangement uses TRBV11-2 and TRBJ2-7; D call uncertain. This CDR3 contains 11 residues. Germline CDR1 and CDR2: SGHAT and FQNNGV. V was cut by 2 bases and J by 5 bases, with 4 bases left in between. CDR3 in amino acids: CASSLPHEQYF. The DNA of the CDR3 is TGTGCCAGCAGCTTACCCCACGAGCAGTACTTC.

This clonotype was observed many times. J is TRBJ2-4 and V is TRBV12-3 or TRBV12-4; weak D call: TRBD2 (6 bases). This CDR3 comprises 13 residues. The V end lost 7 bases, the J end lost 8 bases, and 15 bases lay between the germline ends. The CDR3 reads CASNRGGDDIQYF. The CDR3 coding sequence is TGTGCCAGCAATAGAGGAGGGGATGACATTCAGTACTTC.

The chain is built from TRBV12-3 or TRBV12-4 and TRBJ2-1; D is ambiguous. The CDR3 is 11 amino acids. V was trimmed by 2 bases and J by 4 bases, leaving 0 bases between them. Here the CDR3 reads CASSLYNEQFF. The DNA for the CDR3 is TGTGCCAGCAGTTTATACAATGAGCAGTTCTTC.

This clonotype has a count of ten or more. This chain joins TRBV9 and TRBJ2-2; the D is unclear. V lost 4 bases, J lost 6 bases, and 7 bases lay in between. This CDR3 spans 12 amino acids. Germline CDR1 reads SGDLS; CDR2 reads YYNGEE. The CDR3 reads CASSPSAGELFF. For the CDR3, the DNA is TGTGCCAGCAGCCCCTCCGCCGGGGAGCTGTTTTTT.

This clonotype was observed at least ten times. The genes are TRBV19 and TRBJ2-5, with TRBD2 matching over 10 bases. CDR1 and CDR2 from the germline V gene are LNHDA and SQIVND (reference sequence). Losses at the gene ends were 6 bases for V and 4 bases for J; bases not matched to a gene: 20. The CDR3 sequence is 19 residues long. The CDR3 loop is CASSVIYSTSGNYLETQYF. CDR3 nucleotide sequence: TGTGCCAGTAGCGTCATCTATAGCACTAGCGGGAATTACCTAGAGACCCAGTACTTC.

This clonotype was detected only a few times. The chain has TRBV20-1 and TRBJ2-7; the match to TRBD1 covers 9 bases. The ends lost 4 bases at V and 7 bases at J; junction bases unmatched: 8. Germline V gene sequence: CDR1 DFQATT, CDR2 SNEGSKA (reference sequence). CDR3 length equals 13 residues. The CDR3, as DNA: TGCAGTGCTAATCTACAGGGGGCAGGGGAGCAGTACTTC. Amino acid sequence: CSANLQGAGEQYF.